This entry features one TCR beta chain sequence. Its antigen is not identified. These data are taken from a study of OX40 agonist ivuxolimab in advanced cancers. Study as a whole: Of mixed ages from about 20 to 80 and averaging approximately 60 years, the group was 65% to 85% male.

V trimming: 6 bases; J trimming: 4 bases; junction bases outside the gene matches: 8. The CDR3 extends over 16 amino acids. Germline CDR1 reads LNHDA; CDR2 reads SQIVND (reference sequence). The repertoire was sequenced with immunoSEQ multiplex PCR; TCRdb's copy has only in-frame clones and lacks some. The data contain 70,000 to 95,000 clones, about 91% of them singletons. Study-level results: At 0.1 to 3.0 mg/kg and by week 6, CD4+ and CD8+ T cells in the blood had expanded clonally.

The receptor's source is an adult with an advanced solid tumor such as melanoma, head and neck, liver or kidney cancer. Sequences were derived from CD4+ or CD8+ T cells sorted from blood, sampled in a trial of the OX40 agonist ivuxolimab. The gene calls are TRBV19 and TRBJ1-5; 11 bases line up with TRBD1. The CDR3 spells CASSVSGTGGNQPQHF. Here the CDR3 DNA reads TGTGCCAGTAGCGTCTCCGGGACAGGGGGTAATCAGCCCCAGCATTTT.